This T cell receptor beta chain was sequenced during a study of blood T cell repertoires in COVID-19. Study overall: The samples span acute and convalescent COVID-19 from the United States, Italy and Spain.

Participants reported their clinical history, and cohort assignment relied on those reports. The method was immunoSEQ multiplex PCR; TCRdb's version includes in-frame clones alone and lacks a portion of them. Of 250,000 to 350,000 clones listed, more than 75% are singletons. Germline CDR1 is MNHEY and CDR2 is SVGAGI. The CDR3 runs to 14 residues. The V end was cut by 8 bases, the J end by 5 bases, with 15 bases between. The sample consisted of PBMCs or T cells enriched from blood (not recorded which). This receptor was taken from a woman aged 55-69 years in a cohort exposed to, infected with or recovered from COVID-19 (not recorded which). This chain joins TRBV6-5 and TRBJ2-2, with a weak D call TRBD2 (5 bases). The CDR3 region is CASVGRMGTGELFF. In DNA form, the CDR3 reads TGTGCCAGCGTTGGGAGAATGGGAACCGGGGAGCTGTTTTTT.